One sample yielded the 29 T cell receptor beta chains listed below, sequenced in a study of cytomegalovirus exposure and HLA in healthy donors (dated by TCRdb to 2017 to 2019). Receptor amplification or capture employed the immunoSEQ multiplex PCR assay. For the multiplex PCR, a mixture combining 60 forward primers for TCR Vbeta segments and 13 reverse primers for TCR Jbeta segments was used. In its TCRdb copy, this immuneACCESS table keeps in-frame sequences only and misses some clones. Where compared with another copy, unresolved V genes explain less than half of these, and the others have no known cause. Present in this sample are 70,000 or so clones, 75% to 85% of which were seen just once. 7.5% to 9% of the sample lies in the top ten. Sequencing used PBMCs. These TCRs come from a man aged 18 to 35 in good health and CMV-seropositive.

The chain has TRBV5-4 and TRBJ2-2, with D possibly TRBD2 on 5 matching bases. Germline assignment: CDR1 SGHNT and CDR2 YYREEE (reference sequence). The ends were cut back, 2 bases at V and 5 bases at J, with 7 bases in the middle. The CDR3 length is 13 residues. CDR3 in DNA: TGTGCCAGCAGCTTCTCGGGGACCGGGGAGCTGTTTTTT. Protein: CASSFSGTGELFF. The whole variable domain, remainder taken from reference TRBV5-4 and TRBJ2-2, is ETGVTQSPTHLIKTRGQQVTLRCSSQSGHNTVSWYQQALGQGPQFIFQYYREEENGRGNFPPRFSGLQFPNYSSELNVNALELDDSALYLCASSFSGTGELFFGEGSRLTVL.

The rearrangement uses TRBV6-6 and TRBJ2-2; possible D gene TRBD1, 5 bases. Germline CDR1 and CDR2: MNHNY and SVGAGI (reference sequence). V was pared by 5 bases and J by 4 bases, with 14 bases between. The CDR3 has 15 amino acids. The CDR3 region has the DNA TGTGCCAGCAGTCCTCTCGACAGATTCACCGGGGAGCTGTTTTTT. It yields the protein CASSPLDRFTGELFF.

The chain employs TRBV18 and TRBJ1-6; D gene uncertain. Trimming left V 5 bases short and J 0 bases short, with 11 bases between. Germline loops: CDR1 KGHSH, CDR2 LQKENI. This CDR3 is 16 amino acids long. This CDR3 is CASSSVTSSYNSPLHF. CDR3 nucleotide sequence: TGTGCCAGCTCATCCGTTACGAGCTCCTATAATTCACCCCTCCACTTT.

The CDR3 DNA follows: TGTGCCAGCCGAGGGACAGGGTCCTATGGCTACACCTTC. This translates into CASRGTGSYGYTF. The gene calls are TRBV5-4 and TRBJ1-2; TRBD1 matches at 9 bases. From germline, CDR1 is SGHNT and CDR2 YYREEE (reference sequence). V was clipped by 7 bases and J by 4 bases; unmatched bases: 5. CDR3 length: 13 amino acids.

J is TRBJ2-7 and V is TRBV7-9; 9 bases map to TRBD2. The V segment lost 6 bases and the J segment 2 bases; nucleotides outside the gene matches: 8. There are 15 residues in the CDR3. In germline, CDR1 is SEHNR, CDR2 FQNEAQ (reference sequence). DNA for the CDR3: TGTGCCAGCAGTTCATCGGCGGGGGGGCCCTACGAGCAGTACTTC. It is translated as CASSSSAGGPYEQYF.

This chain connects TRBV7-8 to TRBJ2-7, with TRBD2 matching over 11 bases. The germline gives CDR1 SGHVS, CDR2 FQNEAQ. CDR3 length equals 17 residues. V shed 3 bases, J shed 2 bases, and the junction held 9 bases outside the gene matches. The CDR3 spells CASSLNKGLAVTYEQYF. Here the CDR3 DNA reads TGTGCCAGCAGCTTGAACAAGGGACTAGCGGTGACCTACGAGCAGTACTTC.

The chain recombines TRBV6-5 with TRBJ2-5, with D perhaps matching TRBD1 (6 bases). The V and J ends lost 6 bases and 5 bases respectively, with 19 bases between them. This CDR3 has 15 amino acids. Germline CDR1 reads MNHEY; CDR2 reads SVGAGI. In DNA, the CDR3 is TGTGCCAGCAGACTTACAGGGCAGGGTGGGGAGACCCAGTACTTC. Protein product: CASRLTGQGGETQYF.

The chain uses TRBV6-6 and TRBJ2-1; TRBD1 agrees at 9 bases. Losses at the gene ends were 6 bases for V and 10 bases for J; bases not matched to a gene: 10. This CDR3 has 14 amino acids. CDR1 is MNHNY, CDR2 SVGAGI, per germline (reference sequence). CDR3 nucleotide sequence: TGTGCCAGCAGCTTCCCGGGACAGGGAAGCGAGCAGTTCTTC. This encodes CASSFPGQGSEQFF.

The chain combines TRBV4-1 with TRBJ2-7; D unresolved. Germline CDR1 MGHRA, CDR2 YSYEKL. The CDR3 is 15 residues long. V dropped 1 base and J dropped 0 bases, with 10 bases sitting between them. The CDR3 coding sequence is TGCGCCAGCAGCCAAGGCGAATCGAGCTCCTACGAGCAGTACTTC. Translated, it gives CASSQGESSSYEQYF.

The chain combines TRBV29-1 with TRBJ2-1; D is possibly TRBD1 (5 bases). The CDR3 sequence is 12 residues long. CDR1 is SQVTM and CDR2 is ANQGSEA in the germline V gene. V gave up 4 bases and J gave up 6 bases, with 10 bases separating them. Here the CDR3 reads CSVGGASNEQFF. CDR3 nucleotide sequence: TGCAGCGTTGGGGGCGCTAGCAATGAGCAGTTCTTC.

The chain links TRBV13 to TRBJ1-1; TRBD1 matches 8 bases. The germline V gene has CDR1 PRHDT and CDR2 FYEKMQ (reference sequence). After removal of 5 bases from V and 11 bases from J, the junction contained 7 bases not matched to a gene. The CDR3 has 12 residues. For the CDR3, the DNA is TGTGCCAGCAGCCCTGCGACAGGGGACGCTTTCTTT. This encodes CASSPATGDAFF. The full variable domain, in which reference TRBV13 and TRBJ1-1 provide the parts outside the CDR3, is AAGVIQSPRHLIKEKRETATLKCYPIPRHDTVYWYQQGPGQDPQFLISFYEKMQSDKGSIPDRFSAQQFSDYHSELNMSSLELGDSALYFCASSPATGDAFFGQGTRLTVV.

This clone has just a few counts. This chain joins TRBV30 and TRBJ1-5; 11 bases agree with TRBD1. In germline, CDR1 is GTSNPN, CDR2 SVGIG (reference sequence). V shed 5 bases and J 6 bases; nucleotides not matched to a gene: 3. This CDR3 is 13 amino acids long. The CDR3 spells CAWGGTGGQPQHF. The CDR3 nucleotides read TGTGCCTGGGGGGGGACAGGGGGTCAGCCCCAGCATTTT.

The V gene is TRBV29-1, the J gene TRBJ1-2; weak D call: TRBD1 (5 bases). This CDR3 contains 15 residues. Looked up from germline, CDR1 is SQVTM and CDR2 is ANQGSEA. Trimming left V 7 bases short and J 2 bases short, with 20 bases between. CDR3 protein: CSAQPFGADNYGYTF. DNA of the CDR3: TGCAGCGCCCAACCCTTTGGGGCAGACAACTATGGCTACACCTTC.

The chain links TRBV30 to TRBJ2-7, with D perhaps matching TRBD2 (5 bases). V lost 4 bases to trimming and J lost 2 bases, with 9 bases between them. Germline CDR1 and CDR2: GTSNPN and SVGIG (reference sequence). The CDR3 is 12 amino acids. CDR3 in amino acids: CAWTTGTYEQYF. The CDR3 bases are TGTGCCTGGACCACGGGAACCTACGAGCAGTACTTC.

The chain carries TRBV10-2 and TRBJ1-5; no reliable D call. The length of the CDR3 is 14 residues. Germline values: CDR1 WSHSY, CDR2 SAAADI. V lost 3 bases, J lost 6 bases, and 12 bases lay in between. The CDR3 reads CASSEWALGQPQHF. CDR3 in DNA: TGCGCCAGCAGTGAATGGGCCCTCGGTCAGCCCCAGCATTTT.

V usage is TRBV6-4 and J usage is TRBJ2-7; TRBD2 aligns across 7 bases. Per germline, CDR1 MRHNA and CDR2 SNTAGT. Losses at the gene ends were 3 bases for V and 4 bases for J; bases not matched to a gene: 12. This CDR3 is 16 amino acids long. As DNA, the CDR3 is TGTGCCAGCAGTGAAACGGAGGGCGCGGGAGTGTACGAGCAGTACTTC. Translation gives CASSETEGAGVYEQYF.

The chain combines TRBV10-3 with TRBJ2-7, with TRBD1 matching 9 bases. CDR1 is ENHRY, CDR2 SYGVKD, per germline. CDR3 length: 15 residues. V shed 6 bases, J shed 5 bases, and the junction held 11 bases outside the gene matches. The CDR3 protein is CAISLEGTGSHEQYF. The CDR3 DNA is TGTGCCATCAGCCTTGAGGGGACAGGGTCCCACGAGCAGTACTTC.

CDR3 region: CALTGVQGELFF. CDR3 nucleotide sequence: TGTGCCTTGACAGGGGTACAGGGGGAGCTGTTTTTT. The V and J genes are TRBV30 and TRBJ2-2; 8 nucleotides agree with TRBD1. Germline V gene sequence: CDR1 GTSNPN, CDR2 SVGIG (reference sequence). This CDR3 spans 12 amino acids. The trim removed 7 bases at V and 8 bases at J, leaving 6 bases unmatched.

The V and J genes are TRBV25-1 and TRBJ2-3; D uncertain. This CDR3 is 14 amino acids long. Between the trimmed V and J ends, which lost 4 bases and 0 bases, there was a span of 8 bases. From germline, CDR1 is MGHDK and CDR2 SYGVNS. CDR3 sequence (DNA): TGTGCCAGCAGTGTACAAAGTAGCACAGATACGCAGTATTTT. The encoded protein is CASSVQSSTDTQYF.

The chain uses TRBV18 and TRBJ1-6; D is unclear. Trimming removed 3 bases from V and 3 bases from J, with 9 bases in between. The CDR3 has 15 amino acids. Germline assignment: CDR1 KGHSH and CDR2 LQKENI. The CDR3 nucleotides are TGTGCCAGCTCACCCGAGGGCCTCTATAATTCACCCCTCCACTTT. This encodes CASSPEGLYNSPLHF. Full variable domain (rest looked up from reference TRBV18 and TRBJ1-6): NAGVMQNPRHLVRRRGQEARLRCSPMKGHSHVYWYRQLPEEGLKFMVYLQKENIIDESGMPKERFSAEFPKEGPSILRIQQVVRGDSAAYFCASSPEGLYNSPLHFGNGTRLTVT.

The chain has TRBV20-1 and TRBJ2-1; D uncertain. This CDR3 comprises 11 residues. With 5 bases removed from V and 8 bases from J, the gap between germline ends came to 10 bases. The germline CDR1 and CDR2 sequences are DFQATT and SNEGSKA (reference sequence). The DNA for the CDR3 is TGCAGTGCTCAACCCCGGGATGAGCAGTTCTTC. Its translation is CSAQPRDEQFF.

The J gene is TRBJ2-3, the V gene TRBV6-5, with D perhaps TRBD1 (6 bases). Trimming pared 6 bases from V and 0 bases from J, leaving 10 bases between. Germline V gene lookup returns CDR1 MNHEY and CDR2 SVGAGI. CDR3 length equals 14 residues. The CDR3 sequence: CASRDRSSTDTQYF. The CDR3, as DNA: TGTGCCAGCAGGGACAGATCTAGCACAGATACGCAGTATTTT.

This rearrangement joins TRBV7-6 to TRBJ1-4; TRBD1 matches 8 bases. Germline CDR1 is SGHVS and CDR2 is FNYEAQ. The CDR3 sequence is 17 residues long. After removal of 0 bases from V and 12 bases from J, the junction contained 15 bases not matched to a gene. The CDR3 nucleotides read TGTGCCAGCAGCTTAGCGGAGCCAGGGGGCGACAAGTTCCAACTGTTTTTT. Protein sequence: CASSLAEPGGDKFQLFF.

The chain employs TRBV5-4 and TRBJ2-7, with 14 bases fitting TRBD2. The CDR3 sequence is 16 residues long. Germline V gives CDR1 SGHNT, CDR2 YYREEE (reference sequence). J gave up 5 bases and V 4 bases, and 8 bases lay outside the gene matches. The CDR3 DNA is TGTGCCAGCAGCCGGATGACTAGCGGGAGGGCGGACGAGCAGTACTTC. Translated, it gives CASSRMTSGRADEQYF.

On this clone itself: Other DNA sequences of this sample code for an identical CDR3. This chain uses TRBV6-5 with TRBJ2-5, with D maybe TRBD2 (6 bases). The ends were cut back, 0 bases at V and 2 bases at J, with 7 bases in the middle. This CDR3 contains 14 residues. From germline, CDR1 is MNHEY and CDR2 SVGAGI. The chain's CDR3 is CASSYSGGQETQYF. CDR3 coding DNA: TGTGCCAGCAGTTACTCGGGGGGACAAGAGACCCAGTACTTC.

This clone is judged medium-sized. This chain uses TRBV6-4 with TRBJ2-1; D remains unclear. The V and J ends lost 5 bases and 5 bases respectively, with 10 bases between them. The V gene's germline CDR1 is MRHNA and CDR2 SNTAGT. The CDR3 is 13 residues long. The CDR3 is CASSPTSDNEQFF. The CDR3 nucleotides read TGTGCCAGCAGTCCCACATCAGACAATGAGCAGTTCTTC.

The chain couples TRBV7-9 to TRBJ2-5; no reliable D call. With 7 bases removed from V and 2 bases from J, the gap between germline ends came to 11 bases. The CDR3 spans 13 residues. Germline-derived CDR1 and CDR2 are SEHNR and FQNEAQ (reference sequence). The CDR3 loop is CASTFGSQETQYF. CDR3 DNA sequence: TGTGCCAGCACGTTCGGGTCGCAAGAGACCCAGTACTTC.

This rearrangement joins TRBV30 to TRBJ2-7; possible D gene TRBD2, 6 bases. The V end lost 5 bases, the J end lost 2 bases, and 13 bases lay between the germline ends. Germline V gives CDR1 GTSNPN, CDR2 SVGIG (reference sequence). This CDR3 has 13 amino acids. The CDR3 DNA reads TGTGCCTGGGAGGGACTCCCCACCTACGAGCAGTACTTC. Amino acid sequence: CAWEGLPTYEQYF.

The chain uses TRBV30 and TRBJ2-7; TRBD1 aligns across 8 bases. CDR3 size: 12 residues. The ends lost 7 bases at V and 5 bases at J; junction bases unmatched: 7. The germline CDR1 and CDR2 sequences are GTSNPN and SVGIG (reference sequence). The CDR3, as DNA: TGTGCCTTTGACAGGGGAATCCACGAGCAGTACTTC. Amino acids: CAFDRGIHEQYF.